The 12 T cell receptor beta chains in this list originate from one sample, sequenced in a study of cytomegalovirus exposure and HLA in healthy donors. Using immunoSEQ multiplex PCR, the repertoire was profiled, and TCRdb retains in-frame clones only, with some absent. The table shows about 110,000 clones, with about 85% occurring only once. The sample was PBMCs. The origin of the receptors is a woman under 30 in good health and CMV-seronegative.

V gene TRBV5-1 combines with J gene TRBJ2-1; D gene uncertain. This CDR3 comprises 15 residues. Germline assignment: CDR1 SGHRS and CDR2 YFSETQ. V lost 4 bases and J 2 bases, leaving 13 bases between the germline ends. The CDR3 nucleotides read TGCGCCAGCAGCGTGGACCTACCCGCCTACAATGAGCAGTTCTTC. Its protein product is CASSVDLPAYNEQFF.

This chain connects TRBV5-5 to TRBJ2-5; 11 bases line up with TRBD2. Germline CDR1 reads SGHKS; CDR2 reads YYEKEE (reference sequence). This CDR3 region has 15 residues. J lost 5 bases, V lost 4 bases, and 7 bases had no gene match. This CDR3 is CASSVGTSGVETQYF. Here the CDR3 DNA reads TGTGCCAGCAGCGTTGGGACTAGCGGTGTGGAGACCCAGTACTTC.

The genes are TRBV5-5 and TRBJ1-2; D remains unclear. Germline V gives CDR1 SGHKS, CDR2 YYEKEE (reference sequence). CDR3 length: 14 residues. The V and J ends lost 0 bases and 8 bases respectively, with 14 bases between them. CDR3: CASSLASLLEGYTF. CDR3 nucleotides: TGTGCCAGCAGCTTGGCCTCACTCTTAGAGGGCTACACCTTC.

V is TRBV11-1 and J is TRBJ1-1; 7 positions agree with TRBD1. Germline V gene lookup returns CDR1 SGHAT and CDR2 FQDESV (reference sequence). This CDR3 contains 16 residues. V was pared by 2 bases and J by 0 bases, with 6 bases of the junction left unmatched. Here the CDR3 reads CASSLSQGGLNTEAFF. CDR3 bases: TGTGCCAGCAGCTTAAGTCAGGGGGGACTGAACACTGAAGCTTTCTTT. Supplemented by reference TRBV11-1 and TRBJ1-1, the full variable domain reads EAEVAQSPRYKITEKSQAVAFWCDPISGHATLYWYRQILGQGPELLVQFQDESVVDDSQLPKDRFSAERLKGVDSTLKIQPAELGDSAMYLCASSLSQGGLNTEAFFGQGTRLTVV.

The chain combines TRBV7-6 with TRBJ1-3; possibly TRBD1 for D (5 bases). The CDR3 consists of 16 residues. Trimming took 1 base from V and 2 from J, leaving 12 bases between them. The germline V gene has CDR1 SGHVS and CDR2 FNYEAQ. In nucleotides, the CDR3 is TGTGCCAGCAGCTTAGTCCCAGGGATGACTGGAAACACCATATATTTT. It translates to CASSLVPGMTGNTIYF.

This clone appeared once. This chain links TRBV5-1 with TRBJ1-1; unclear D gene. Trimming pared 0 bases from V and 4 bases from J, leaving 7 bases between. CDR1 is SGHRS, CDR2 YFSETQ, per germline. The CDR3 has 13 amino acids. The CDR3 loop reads CASSLAEGTEAFF. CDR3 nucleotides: TGCGCCAGCAGCTTGGCCGAGGGCACTGAAGCTTTCTTT.

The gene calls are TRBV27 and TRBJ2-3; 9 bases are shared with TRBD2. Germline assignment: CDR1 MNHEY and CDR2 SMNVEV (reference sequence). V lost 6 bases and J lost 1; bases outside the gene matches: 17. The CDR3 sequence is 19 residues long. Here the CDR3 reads CASRVTSGRPGWRTDTQYF. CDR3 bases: TGTGCCAGCAGGGTTACTAGCGGGCGACCTGGGTGGCGCACAGATACGCAGTATTTT.

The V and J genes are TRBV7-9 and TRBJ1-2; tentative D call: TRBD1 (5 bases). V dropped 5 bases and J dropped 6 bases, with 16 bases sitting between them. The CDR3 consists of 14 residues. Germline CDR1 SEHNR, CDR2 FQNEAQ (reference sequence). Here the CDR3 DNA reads TGTGCCAGCAGCAATACCAATGGGGGGGATGGCTACACCTTC. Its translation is CASSNTNGGDGYTF.

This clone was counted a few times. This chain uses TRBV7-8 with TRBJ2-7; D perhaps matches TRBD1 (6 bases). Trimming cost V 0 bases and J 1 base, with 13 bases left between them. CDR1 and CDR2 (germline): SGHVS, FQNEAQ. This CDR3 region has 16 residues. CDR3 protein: CASSLAGTSVSYEQYF. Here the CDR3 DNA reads TGTGCCAGCAGCTTAGCCGGGACATCGGTTTCCTACGAGCAGTACTTC.

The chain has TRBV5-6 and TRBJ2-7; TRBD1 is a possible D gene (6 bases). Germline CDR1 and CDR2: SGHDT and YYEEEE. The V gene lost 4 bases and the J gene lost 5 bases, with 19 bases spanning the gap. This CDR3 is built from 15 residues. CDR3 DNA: TGTGCCAGCAGCGGAGGCAGGGGCGCGAGGCACGAGCAGTACTTC. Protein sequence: CASSGGRGARHEQYF.

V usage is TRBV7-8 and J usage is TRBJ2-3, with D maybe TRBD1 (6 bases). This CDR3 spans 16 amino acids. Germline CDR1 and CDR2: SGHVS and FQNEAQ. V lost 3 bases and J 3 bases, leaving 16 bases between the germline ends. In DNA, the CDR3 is TGTGCCAGCAGCTTCCGACTACAACAGGGTACAGATACGCAGTATTTT. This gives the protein CASSFRLQQGTDTQYF.

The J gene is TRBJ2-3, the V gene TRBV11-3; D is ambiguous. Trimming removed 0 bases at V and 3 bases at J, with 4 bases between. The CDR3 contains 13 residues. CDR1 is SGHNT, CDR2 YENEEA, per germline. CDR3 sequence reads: CASSLDRTDTQYF. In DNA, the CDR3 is TGTGCCAGCAGCTTAGACAGGACAGATACGCAGTATTTT.